This T cell receptor beta chain comes out of a study of regulatory T cells in long-lasting Graves disease. Time point meaning: newly diagnosed GD, antithyroid drugs for less than 3 months. From PBMCs, RNA was extracted and then used to make the TCR library. Assembly of TCR beta libraries relied on iRepertoire HTBI primers together with Arm-PCR of CDR3 regions. TCRdb itself ran the multiplex PCR reads through MiXCR, one entry per CDR3 protein. This table holds about 520,000 distinct CDR3 sequences, 12% found once. Germline CDR1 is MNHEY and CDR2 is SMNVEV (reference sequence). CDR3 length equals 16 residues. Trimming cost V 0 bases and J 2 bases; bases outside gene matches: 1. This clonotype occurred many times. These data are also associated with another study on T cells in Graves' hyperthyroidism and ophthalmopathy.

The chain links TRBV27 to TRBJ2-7, with TRBD2 matching over 13 bases. This receptor was obtained from a woman aged 25-40 years with Graves disease. Sequencing was performed on peripheral blood mononuclear cells (PBMCs), taken at new diagnosis, from a patient treated with antithyroid drugs. The CDR3 nucleotides read TGTGCCAGCAGTTTATCCGGGACTAGCGGGACCTACGAGCAGTACTTC. Translating it yields CASSLSGTSGTYEQYF.